This TCR beta chain was identified in a study of T-cell reconstitution after alpha-beta-depleted transplantation in children. Trimming shortened V by 5 bases and J by 5 bases, and 27 bases separated the two germline ends. This CDR3 contains 17 residues. Germline CDR1 and CDR2: GTSNPN and SVGIG (reference sequence). The authors prepared the TCRbeta library with unique molecular identifiers. TCRdb reprocessed the PCR reads with MiXCR, giving one entry per CDR3 protein. The sample consists of 190,000 or so distinct CDR3 sequences, roughly 7.5% of them appearing once. Here the sequenced sample was PBMCs from the stem cell graft donor, taken from the stem cell graft. The rearrangement joins TRBV30 to TRBJ1-1; D gene unclear. The source of this sequence is a human donor who donated a stem cell graft to a child with Wiskott-Aldrich syndrome. The CDR3 loop reads CAWGSIRGRVRGTEAFF. CDR3 nucleotides: TGTGCCTGGGGGAGCATAAGAGGCCGTGTACGTGGGACTGAAGCTTTCTTT.